This T cell receptor beta chain is drawn from a study of neurological immune-mediated disorders. General study points: One related-CDR3 cluster, found by phylogenetic grouping, held repertoires of 18 of 34 multiple sclerosis patients and is a possible signature. Any association between clinical or MRI features and the multiple sclerosis repertoire cluster was absent.

CDR3 length: 14 amino acids. Germline lookup yields CDR1 LNHDA and CDR2 SQIVND (reference sequence). V was clipped by 3 bases and J by 5 bases; unmatched bases: 6. 5'RACE with 10-nucleotide random UMIs produced the cDNA. TCRdb re-called the 5' RACE reads through MiXCR, storing one row per CDR3 protein. This table has 50,000 to 65,000 distinct CDR3 sequences, roughly 3.5% appearing once. This clonotype was counted only a few times. What it binds is unknown. PBMCs stored at -80 C, 2 million in total, were the source of the unsorted libraries. The sequence was collected from a young man with multiple sclerosis. The J gene is TRBJ1-2, the V gene TRBV19; TRBD1 agrees at 7 bases. Source material: PBMCs. Here the CDR3 reads CASSINQGGYGYTF. Here the CDR3 DNA reads TGTGCCAGTAGTATCAACCAGGGGGGGTATGGCTACACCTTC.